These 8 T cell receptor beta chains were sequenced from one sample in a study of T cells after yellow fever vaccination. From the 5' RACE reads, TCRdb called clonotypes with MiXCR, one entry per CDR3 protein. Here the sample spans roughly 300,000 distinct CDR3 sequences, about 6.9% being singletons. The source was PBMCs, collected approximately 47 days after the first yellow fever vaccination. Source of these receptors: a man aged 18 to 29 who received the YFV17D yellow fever vaccine.

This clonotype was detected only a few times. The chain combines TRBV7-2 with TRBJ2-1, with TRBD2 as a possible D gene (6 bases). Germline V gene lookup returns CDR1 SGHTA and CDR2 FQGNSA. This CDR3 has 15 residues. The ends were cut back, 3 bases at V and 2 bases at J, with 11 bases in the middle. DNA for the CDR3: TGTGCCAGCAGCTTTAGCGGCCCACCCTACAATGAGCAGTTCTTC. This encodes CASSFSGPPYNEQFF.

The rearrangement uses TRBV27 and TRBJ1-1, with a possible D match to TRBD1 (6 bases). V was cut by 4 bases and J by 1 base, with 13 bases left in between. Germline-derived CDR1 and CDR2 are MNHEY and SMNVEV (reference sequence). This CDR3 spans 15 amino acids. The CDR3 loop is CASSSQGAGNTEAFF. CDR3 in DNA: TGTGCCAGCAGTTCACAGGGTGCCGGGAACACTGAAGCTTTCTTT.

The sample holds many counts of this clonotype. V usage is TRBV4-3 and J usage is TRBJ2-3; D gene ambiguous. V dropped 3 bases and J dropped 3 bases, with 13 bases sitting between them. Germline CDR1 and CDR2: LGHNA and YSLEER. The CDR3 covers 15 residues. The CDR3: CASSHRSDPTDTQYF. CDR3 coding DNA: TGCGCCAGCAGCCATCGGTCAGACCCGACAGATACGCAGTATTTT.

The gene calls are TRBV27 and TRBJ2-1; no clear D gene. CDR3 size: 11 residues. Trimming cost V 4 bases and J 8 bases, with 6 bases left between them. Germline V gene sequence: CDR1 MNHEY, CDR2 SMNVEV (reference sequence). This CDR3 is CASSSHYEQFF. Written as DNA, the CDR3 is TGTGCCAGCAGTTCTCACTATGAGCAGTTCTTC.

V gene TRBV7-8 combines with J gene TRBJ1-1; tentatively, D is TRBD1 (5 bases). The ends were cut back, 7 bases at V and 6 bases at J, with 15 bases in the middle. From germline, CDR1 is SGHVS and CDR2 FQNEAQ. The CDR3 sequence is 13 residues long. The CDR3 loop is CASTPQAGSEAFF. The CDR3 bases are TGTGCCAGCACCCCCCAGGCAGGGTCTGAAGCTTTCTTT.

The sample holds a few counts of this clonotype. The rearrangement links TRBV5-8 to TRBJ2-7; 7 bases line up with TRBD1. The trim removed 4 bases at V and 2 bases at J, leaving 9 bases unmatched. The CDR3 runs 15 residues. The germline V gene has CDR1 SGHTS and CDR2 YDEGEE. CDR3 residues: CASSETDRIPYEQYF. In DNA, the CDR3 is TGTGCCAGCAGCGAAACGGACAGGATCCCCTACGAGCAGTACTTC.

The chain uses TRBV19 and TRBJ2-3, with a possible D match to TRBD2 (5 bases). This CDR3 comprises 15 residues. Germline-derived CDR1 and CDR2 are LNHDA and SQIVND (reference sequence). V was pared by 5 bases and J by 4 bases, with 16 bases between. The CDR3 sequence: CASSVRLAGADTQYF. CDR3 nucleotides: TGTGCCAGTAGTGTGCGACTTGCGGGCGCAGATACGCAGTATTTT.

This clonotype was seen repeatedly, ten times or more. The V call is TRBV5-8, the J call TRBJ2-3, with D perhaps matching TRBD2 (6 bases). Trimming shortened V by 4 bases and J by 2 bases, and 11 bases separated the two germline ends. The CDR3 extends over 14 amino acids. Germline CDR1 is SGHTS and CDR2 is YDEGEE. CDR3 loop: CASSTGTFTDTQYF. CDR3 sequence (DNA): TGTGCCAGCAGCACCGGGACTTTCACAGATACGCAGTATTTT.